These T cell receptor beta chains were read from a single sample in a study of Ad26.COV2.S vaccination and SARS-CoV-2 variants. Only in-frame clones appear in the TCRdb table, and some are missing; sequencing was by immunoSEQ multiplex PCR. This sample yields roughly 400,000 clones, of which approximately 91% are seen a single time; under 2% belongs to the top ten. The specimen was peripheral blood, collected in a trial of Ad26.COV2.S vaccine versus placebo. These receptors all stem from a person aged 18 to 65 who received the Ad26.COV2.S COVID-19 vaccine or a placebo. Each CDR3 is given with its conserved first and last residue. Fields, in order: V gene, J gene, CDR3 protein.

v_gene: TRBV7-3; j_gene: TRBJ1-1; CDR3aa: CASSLRDRVTEAFF
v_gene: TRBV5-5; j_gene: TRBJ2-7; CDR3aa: CASSLGLAGEPLYEQYF
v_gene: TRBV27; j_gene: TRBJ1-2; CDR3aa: CASSLGTYYGYTF
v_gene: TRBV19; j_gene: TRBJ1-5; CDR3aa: CASIVSVGVGQPQHF
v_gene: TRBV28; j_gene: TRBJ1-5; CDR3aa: CASWPAGGIDTVGSQPQHF
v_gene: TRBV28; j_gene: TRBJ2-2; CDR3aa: CASSSGARTGELFF
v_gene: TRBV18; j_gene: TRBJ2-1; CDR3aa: CASSRDEMEQFF
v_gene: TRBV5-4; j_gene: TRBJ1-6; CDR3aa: CASSLSDSPLHF
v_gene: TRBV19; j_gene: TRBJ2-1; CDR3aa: CASSTGPTTSGRAGNEQFF
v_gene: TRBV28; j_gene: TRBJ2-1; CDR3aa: CASSLSNAGVSYNEQFF
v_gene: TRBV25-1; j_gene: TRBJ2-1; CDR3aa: CASSEWVNEQFF
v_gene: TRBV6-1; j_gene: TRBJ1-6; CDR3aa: CASSEGPVRNSPLHF
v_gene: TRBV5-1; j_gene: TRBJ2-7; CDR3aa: CASSRKQGYEQYF
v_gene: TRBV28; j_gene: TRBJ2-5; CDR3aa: CATAGQQETQYF
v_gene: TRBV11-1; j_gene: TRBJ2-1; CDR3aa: CASSLAERFSYNEQFF
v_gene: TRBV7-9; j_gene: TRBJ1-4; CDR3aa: CASSLFTGPRPATNEKLFF
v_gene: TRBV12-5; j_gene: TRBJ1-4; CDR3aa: CASGSGQPGEKLFF
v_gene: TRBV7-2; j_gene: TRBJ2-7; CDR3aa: CASSSGRLSYEQYF
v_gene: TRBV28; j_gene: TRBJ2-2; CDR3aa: CASSLEPPPSGIWTGELFF
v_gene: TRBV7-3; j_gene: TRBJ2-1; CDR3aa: CASSISLEDGNEQFF
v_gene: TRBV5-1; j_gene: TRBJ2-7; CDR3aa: CASSLEVAPSYEQYF
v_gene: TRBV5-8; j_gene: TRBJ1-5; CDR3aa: CASSLGQGGQPQHF
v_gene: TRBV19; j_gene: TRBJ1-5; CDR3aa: CASSRGTQNQQPQHF
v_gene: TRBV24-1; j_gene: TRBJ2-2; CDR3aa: CATSDLRGKNTGELFF
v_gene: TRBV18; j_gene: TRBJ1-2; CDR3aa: CASSPQGNYGYTF
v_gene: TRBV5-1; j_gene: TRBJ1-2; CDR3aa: CASSSQNSNYGYTF
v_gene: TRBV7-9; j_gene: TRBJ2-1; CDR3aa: CASSTVGGRAADEQFF
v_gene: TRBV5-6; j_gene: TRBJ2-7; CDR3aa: CASSFGAGLDEQYF
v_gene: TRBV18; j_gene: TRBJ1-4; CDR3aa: CASSPSGLRIINEKLFF
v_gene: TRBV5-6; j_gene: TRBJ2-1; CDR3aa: CASRGQAAFYEQFF
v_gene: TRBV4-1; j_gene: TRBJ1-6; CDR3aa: CASSQDVRYTPSRSWNSPLHF
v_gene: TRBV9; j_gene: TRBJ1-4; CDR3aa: CASSASAGGYNEKLFF
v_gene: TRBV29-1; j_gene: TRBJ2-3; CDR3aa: CSVDGTSEDTQYF
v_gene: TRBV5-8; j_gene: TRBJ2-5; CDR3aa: CASTPGGVKTQYF
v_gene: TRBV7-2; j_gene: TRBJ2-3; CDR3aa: CASSLGAGGPTDTQYF
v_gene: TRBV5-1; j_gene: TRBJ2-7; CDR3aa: CASSLALAGAVDEQYF
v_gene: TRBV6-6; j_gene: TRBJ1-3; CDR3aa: CASSSSGGSGNTIYF
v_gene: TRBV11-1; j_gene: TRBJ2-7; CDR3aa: CASSSSGAYEQYF
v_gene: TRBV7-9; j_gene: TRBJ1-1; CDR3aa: CASSKSVGTEAFF
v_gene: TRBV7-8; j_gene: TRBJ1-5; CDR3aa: CASSLVGPGQPQHF
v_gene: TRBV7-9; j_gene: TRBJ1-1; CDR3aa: CASSSSRDSDTEAFF
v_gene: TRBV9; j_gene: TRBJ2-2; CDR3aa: CASRQTSGRNTGELFF